Presented here are 27 T cell receptor beta chains from one specimen sequenced in a study of tissue T cells after allogeneic stem cell transplantation. The protocol was immunoSEQ multiplex PCR, while the TCRdb copy is restricted to in-frame clones and leaves out a portion. The table shows approximately 4,500 clones, with under 50% occurring only once. Time point indicated: mouse harvest day 14 after allogeneic transplant. The graft held 10^6 splenic CD5+ T cells and 10^7 T-cell-depleted bone marrow cells. The sequencing sample was made of gut tissue. These TCRs come from a female BALB/c mouse given C57BL/6 T cells with graft-versus-host disease after an allogeneic hematopoietic cell transplant.

As regards this clone: These gene names are mouse names. The CDR3 end falls 1 residue outside the read, so it is completed with the germline J gene. The chain recombines TRBV29 with TRBJ1-5, with a tentative D call TRBD1 (6 bases). The ends were cut back, 0 bases at V and 2 bases at J, with 11 bases in the middle. Germline CDR1 is MSHET and CDR2 is SYDVDS. CDR3 length equals 16 residues. Partial CDR3 DNA: TGTGCTAGCAGTTTATCGATCGGGGGCGACAACCAGGCTCCGCTT. Amino acid sequence: CASSLSIGGDNQAPL. The whole CDR3 protein is CASSLSIGGDNQAPLF.

This clone appeared once. The gene names here belong to mouse. Read coverage stops 1 residue before the CDR3 terminus; the germline J gene supplies the remainder. The genes are TRBV31 and TRBJ1-4; tentatively, D is TRBD1 (6 bases). V was cut by 4 bases and J by 4 bases, with 10 bases left in between. This CDR3 region has 13 residues. CDR1 and CDR2 (germline): GKSSPN, SITVG. The CDR3 protein is CAWTGAHNERLFF. The sequenced CDR3 bases are TGTGCCTGGACAGGGGCCCACAACGAAAGATTATTT.

In the case of this clone: Germline and genes here are mouse. The CDR3 end is not reached by the read, which stops 1 residue before it; the germline J gene fills it in. The chain couples TRBV16 to TRBJ1-1; 11 bases agree with TRBD1. The junction had 3 bases not matched to a gene; V was cut back by 5 bases and J by 7 bases. Germline CDR1 is SGHSA and CDR2 is FRNQAP. The CDR3 covers 13 residues. CDR3: CASSPGQGVEVFF. The DNA read from the CDR3 is TGTGCAAGCAGCCCGGGACAGGGGGTAGAAGTCTTC.

On this clone itself: Gene names refer to mouse genes. The part of the CDR3 DNA that was read is TGTGCCAGCGGTGATGCACTGGGGGGGCGCCGAGACACCCAGTAC. Amino acid sequence: CASGDALGGRRDTQY. The whole CDR3 protein is CASGDALGGRRDTQYF. The chain couples TRBV13-2 to TRBJ2-5, with TRBD2 matching over 11 bases. From the germline J gene comes the end of the CDR3, since the read stops 1 residue before it. J lost 5 bases, V lost 0 bases, and 5 bases had no gene match. The CDR3 extends over 16 amino acids. The V gene's germline CDR1 is NNHNN and CDR2 SYGAGS (reference sequence).

Comment on this clone: The genes are named according to mouse. The sequence runs out 1 residue before the end of the CDR3; the remainder is reconstructed from the germline J gene. The chain employs TRBV3 and TRBJ1-1; D remains unclear. Germline V lookup: CDR1 SNHLY, CDR2 FYNGKV (reference sequence). This CDR3 is 12 amino acids long. Trimming cost V 1 base and J 5 bases, with 5 bases left between them. CDR3 DNA, as far as it was read: TGTGCCAGCAGCTTAGGGGGTACAGAAGTCTTC. Protein sequence: CASSLGGTEVF. The CDR3, in full, reads CASSLGGTEVFF.

By its share, this clone is medium-sized (0.01 to 0.1%). The gene names given are mouse names. The sequenced fragment ends 1 residue before the CDR3 boundary, so the rest is inferred from the germline J gene. The chain has TRBV29 and TRBJ2-1; the match to TRBD2 covers 8 bases. The CDR3 sequence is 14 residues long. V shed 5 bases, J shed 3 bases, and the junction held 3 bases outside the gene matches. The germline gives CDR1 MSHET, CDR2 SYDVDS. This CDR3 is CASSAGGLYAEQFF. The DNA read from the CDR3 is TGTGCTAGCAGTGCGGGGGGGCTCTATGCTGAGCAGTTC.

About this clone itself: Gene names and germline refer to mouse. The read falls 1 residue short of the CDR3 end, and the missing part is taken from the germline J gene. This chain connects TRBV5 to TRBJ2-4, with D perhaps matching TRBD2 (6 bases). The CDR3 covers 14 residues. V was cut by 0 bases and J by 4 bases, with 8 bases left in between. The germline CDR1 and CDR2 sequences are LGHNA and YNLKQL (reference sequence). CDR3: CASSQEWGKNTLYF. The DNA read from the CDR3 is TGTGCCAGCAGCCAAGAATGGGGGAAAAACACCTTGTAC.

There are a few counts of this clone. Mouse names are used for the genes. Read sequence stops 1 residue before the CDR3 end, and the germline J gene provides the missing end. The V call is TRBV26, the J call TRBJ2-4; D gene uncertain. CDR3 length equals 12 residues. Trimming left V 1 base short and J 4 bases short, with 3 bases between. Germline V gives CDR1 KGHPV, CDR2 FQNQEV (reference sequence). Here the CDR3 reads CASSLYENTLYF. CDR3 DNA, as far as it was read: TGTGCCAGCAGTCTGTATGAAAACACCTTGTAC.

With regard to this clone: Any gene name here is a mouse gene name. The CDR3 goes on 1 residue after the read ends, and that part is filled in from the germline J gene. This rearrangement joins TRBV3 to TRBJ1-4; D is unclear. There are 11 residues in the CDR3. CDR1 and CDR2 (germline): SNHLY, FYNGKV (reference sequence). V was shortened by 4 bases and J by 5 bases, with 2 bases between the two germline ends. CDR3 DNA (partial): TGTGCCAGCAGCTCAAACGAAAGATTATTT. It specifies CASSSNERLF. The full CDR3 sequence reads CASSSNERLFF.

Details on this clone: Gene names are the mouse ones. The read stops 1 residue short of the end of the CDR3; the missing end is completed from the germline J gene. This chain uses TRBV26 with TRBJ1-1, with 7 bases aligning to TRBD1. After removal of 1 base from V and 4 bases from J, the junction contained 3 bases not matched to a gene. Germline assignment: CDR1 KGHPV and CDR2 FQNQEV (reference sequence). CDR3 length: 14 residues. The CDR3 spells CASSLYRGGTEVFF. CDR3 DNA (partial): TGTGCCAGCAGTCTGTACAGGGGTGGCACAGAAGTCTTC.

The sample holds a few counts of this clone. The gene symbols are mouse symbols. Coverage ceases 1 residue before the CDR3 finishes, and the germline J gene fills in the end. The gene calls are TRBV26 and TRBJ1-1, with 7 bases lining up with TRBD1. The CDR3 totals 14 residues. The ends lost 4 bases at V and 0 bases at J; junction bases unmatched: 2. CDR1 is KGHPV, CDR2 FQNQEV, per germline (reference sequence). CDR3 DNA (partial): TGTGCCAGCAGTCGAGGGACAGCAAACACAGAAGTCTTC. Amino acids: CASSRGTANTEVF. The CDR3 as a whole reads CASSRGTANTEVFF.

With regard to this clone: Genes and germline are mouse. The read terminates 1 residue ahead of where the CDR3 ends, so the germline J gene completes it. The chain carries TRBV12-1 and TRBJ2-5; tentative D call: TRBD1 (7 bases). Germline assignment: CDR1 SGHSN and CDR2 HYEKVE. Trimming shortened V by 0 bases and J by 6 bases, and 9 bases separated the two germline ends. The length of the CDR3 is 13 residues. Partial CDR3 DNA: TGTGCCAGCTCTCTCAGGGGGCTTGACACCCAGTAC. It encodes CASSLRGLDTQY. The whole CDR3 sequence reads CASSLRGLDTQYF.

In its sample, this clone was seen a few times. Mouse gene names apply. The read comes to an end 1 residue before the CDR3 does, leaving the germline J gene to fill in the end. The J gene is TRBJ2-4, the V gene TRBV26; TRBD1 aligns across 11 bases. V lost 2 bases and J lost 6; bases outside the gene matches: 4. This CDR3 comprises 15 residues. Germline CDR1 and CDR2: KGHPV and FQNQEV (reference sequence). The CDR3 bases that were read are TGTGCCAGCAGTCTGGCCGGGACAGGGGGGAACACCTTGTAC. As protein: CASSLAGTGGNTLY. The CDR3 in its entirety is CASSLAGTGGNTLYF.

This clone is classed as medium-sized. Gene names and germline match the mouse. The read terminates 1 residue ahead of where the CDR3 ends, so the germline J gene completes it. The chain carries TRBV26 and TRBJ2-1; the match to TRBD1 covers 7 bases. Germline lookup yields CDR1 KGHPV and CDR2 FQNQEV (reference sequence). Trimming took 6 bases from V and 3 from J; bases not matched to a gene: 2. The CDR3 is made up of 13 amino acids. The covered CDR3 bases are TGTGCCAGCAGGCGGGACAGCTATGCTGAGCAGTTC. Its translation is CASRRDSYAEQF. The CDR3 in full is CASRRDSYAEQFF. Based on the CDR3 plus reference TRBV26 and TRBJ2-1, the full variable domain is NSKVIQTPRYLVKGQGQKAKMRCIPEKGHPVVFWYQQNKNNEFKFLINFQNQEVLQQIDMTEKRFSAECPSNSPCSLEIQSSEAGDSALYLCASRRDSYAEQFFGPGTRLTVL.

Remarks on this clone: These gene names are mouse names. The sequenced part of the CDR3 DNA is TGTGCCAGCAGTCGGGGACTGGGGAGTGCAGAAACGCTGTAT. Its protein is CASSRGLGSAETLY. The complete CDR3 protein is CASSRGLGSAETLYF. The chain employs TRBV26 and TRBJ2-3; 10 nucleotides match TRBD2. The read ends 1 residue before the CDR3 terminus; that terminus is restored from the germline J gene. The ends lost 4 bases at V and 0 bases at J; junction bases unmatched: 1. CDR3 length: 15 residues. Germline V gives CDR1 KGHPV, CDR2 FQNQEV (reference sequence).

This clone was observed a few times. Gene names are mouse gene names. With the read ending 1 residue before the CDR3 end, the germline J gene is used to fill in that end. The chain recombines TRBV5 with TRBJ2-4, with D perhaps matching TRBD1 or TRBD2 (5 bases each). The ends were cut back, 0 bases at V and 1 base at J, with 11 bases in the middle. Germline-derived CDR1 and CDR2 are LGHNA and YNLKQL (reference sequence). The CDR3 consists of 16 residues. The chain's CDR3 is CASSQDLGAGQNTLYF. CDR3 DNA (partial): TGTGCCAGCAGCCAAGATCTTGGGGCTGGTCAAAACACCTTGTAC.

In this sample, this clone turned up a few times. Gene names follow the mouse nomenclature. With the read ending 1 residue before the CDR3 end, the germline J gene is used to fill in that end. The genes are TRBV26 and TRBJ2-7, with 11 bases aligning to TRBD2. Germline trimming cut 3 bases from V and 3 bases from J; bases unmatched to any gene: 1. This CDR3 spans 14 amino acids. CDR1 and CDR2 from the germline V gene are KGHPV and FQNQEV (reference sequence). The covered CDR3 bases are TGTGCCAGCAGTCTACTGGGGGGGCGCTATGAACAGTAC. This gives the protein CASSLLGGRYEQY. The complete CDR3 sequence is CASSLLGGRYEQYF.

Comments on this clone: The gene symbols are mouse symbols. The CDR3 end falls 1 residue outside the read, so it is completed with the germline J gene. This chain joins TRBV3 and TRBJ2-3; D not resolved. CDR1 SNHLY and CDR2 FYNGKV come from the germline V gene (reference sequence). This CDR3 contains 14 residues. V was shortened by 5 bases and J by 0 bases, with 9 bases between the two germline ends. CDR3 DNA (partial): TGTGCCAGCAGCCCGACTTCTAGTGCAGAAACGCTGTAT. The encoded protein is CASSPTSSAETLY. The full CDR3 sequence reads CASSPTSSAETLYF. Filled out from reference TRBV3 and TRBJ2-3, the complete variable domain reads GPKVLQIPSHQIIDMGQMVTLNCDPVSNHLYFYWYKQILGQQMEFLVNFYNGKVMEKSKLFKDQFSVERPDGSYFTLKIQPTALEDSAVYFCASSPTSSAETLYFGSGTRLTVL.

Turning to this clone: The gene names given are mouse names. Read sequence stops 1 residue before the CDR3 end, and the germline J gene provides the missing end. The V and J genes are TRBV13-3 and TRBJ2-3; no reliable D call. The germline CDR1 and CDR2 sequences are NNHDY and SYVADS. The germline V and J ends were trimmed by 1 base and 1 base, with 4 bases remaining between them. The CDR3 loop spans 13 amino acids. The CDR3 reads CASSDWGAETLYF. The part of the CDR3 DNA that was read is TGTGCCAGCAGTGATTGGGGTGCAGAAACGCTGTAT.

This clone was found a few times. The germline and genes are mouse ones. The read gets to within 1 residue of the CDR3 end, and the germline J gene fills in the rest. The chain is built from TRBV26 and TRBJ1-1; D call uncertain. Germline V gives CDR1 KGHPV, CDR2 FQNQEV (reference sequence). Trimming took 2 bases from V and 0 from J, leaving 4 bases between them. The CDR3 length is 13 residues. The sequenced CDR3 bases are TGTGCCAGCAGTCTGACAGCAAACACAGAAGTCTTC. Protein product: CASSLTANTEVF. The full CDR3 sequence reads CASSLTANTEVFF. The variable domain in full, completed from reference TRBV26 and TRBJ1-1, reads NSKVIQTPRYLVKGQGQKAKMRCIPEKGHPVVFWYQQNKNNEFKFLINFQNQEVLQQIDMTEKRFSAECPSNSPCSLEIQSSEAGDSALYLCASSLTANTEVFFGKGTRLTVV.

To note about this clone: The gene names given are mouse names. The observed sequence ends 1 residue before the CDR3 terminus, with the missing tail filled in from the germline J gene. This chain joins TRBV12-1 and TRBJ2-1, with 11 bases lining up with TRBD1. V shed 6 bases and J 3 bases; nucleotides not matched to a gene: 6. Germline CDR1 SGHSN, CDR2 HYEKVE. The CDR3 loop spans 15 amino acids. This CDR3 reads CASSVGTGGYAEQFF. CDR3 DNA (partial): TGTGCCAGCAGCGTGGGGACAGGGGGCTATGCTGAGCAGTTC.

Of note for this clone: Gene and germline names: mouse. The observed sequence ends 1 residue before the CDR3 terminus, with the missing tail filled in from the germline J gene. The chain couples TRBV3 to TRBJ2-7; 13 bases map to TRBD2. This CDR3 has 15 amino acids. The germline V gene has CDR1 SNHLY and CDR2 FYNGKV (reference sequence). The trim removed 1 base at V and 7 bases at J, leaving 4 bases unmatched. The CDR3 reads CASSLVGLGGREQYF. The CDR3 bases that were read are TGTGCCAGCAGCTTAGTTGGACTGGGGGGGCGAGAACAGTAC.

Remarks on this clone: Gene names are mouse gene names. The CDR3 extends 1 residue past the end of the read, so its final part is completed from the germline J gene. V and J are TRBV23 and TRBJ1-1; no DNA check was done on the table's D call, TRBD1. CDR3 length: 15 residues. Germline-derived CDR1 and CDR2 are KGHTA and FQNQQP. The covered CDR3 bases are TGCTCCAGCAGTCAAGTCCAGGGAGGAAACACAGAAGTCTTC. Protein product: CSSSQVQGGNTEVF. The complete CDR3 reads CSSSQVQGGNTEVFF.

With respect to this clone: Mouse names are used for the genes. The sequence runs out 1 residue before the end of the CDR3; the remainder is reconstructed from the germline J gene. The chain has TRBV5 and TRBJ2-5; no firm D call. This CDR3 has 14 amino acids. With 1 base removed from V and 2 bases from J, the gap between germline ends came to 7 bases. Germline V gives CDR1 LGHNA, CDR2 YNLKQL (reference sequence). CDR3 protein: CASSQGHSQDTQYF. The part of the CDR3 DNA that was read is TGTGCCAGCAGCCAAGGACATTCCCAAGACACCCAGTAC.

As concerns this clone: The germline and genes are mouse ones. The CDR3 sequence: CASSLSAGGSPLYF. Partial CDR3 DNA: TGTGCCAGCAGTCTGTCGGCAGGGGGATCGCCCCTCTAC. The chain uses TRBV26 and TRBJ1-6; TRBD1 matches at 7 bases. The read halts 1 residue ahead of the CDR3 end, with the missing end drawn from the germline J gene. TRBJ1-6 is an ORF, and what it does is uncertain. This CDR3 is 14 amino acids long. Germline CDR1 KGHPV, CDR2 FQNQEV (reference sequence). The V segment lost 0 bases and the J segment 10 bases; nucleotides outside the gene matches: 3.

Points on this clone: Each gene name is a mouse one. From the germline J gene comes the end of the CDR3, since the read stops 1 residue before it. The V call is TRBV13-2, the J call TRBJ2-1, with 7 bases identical to TRBD2. Germline assignment: CDR1 NNHNN and CDR2 SYGAGS (reference sequence). The CDR3 consists of 14 residues. V shed 1 base and J 3 bases; nucleotides not matched to a gene: 1. The CDR3: CASGDLGGYAEQFF. CDR3 DNA (partial): TGTGCCAGCGGTGATTTGGGGGGCTATGCTGAGCAGTTC.

This clone is termed medium-sized. These gene names are mouse names. Read data end 1 residue before the CDR3 end; the end is taken from the germline J gene. The chain employs TRBV23 and TRBJ2-7; the table's D call, TRBD1, was not checked against the DNA. This CDR3 has 15 amino acids. The germline gives CDR1 KGHTA, CDR2 FQNQQP. CDR3 bases read: TGCTCCAGCAGTCACCTAACAGGGGGCGCGAGAGAACAGTAC. Its translation is CSSSHLTGGAREQY. From start to end, the CDR3 is CSSSHLTGGAREQYF.